This T cell receptor (beta chain) was identified in a study of cytomegalovirus exposure and HLA in healthy donors. Study outcomes and limitations: One cluster of highly shared sequence variants probably arose as a sequencing artifact. Presence/absence analyses assumed roughly uniform sequencing depth across donors. The authors later found most CMV-associated TCR beta chains appeared HLA-restricted.

Use of 60 Vbeta and 13 Jbeta primers characterized the PCR. Original methodology: As a later analysis found, there were approximately 80 million unique TCR beta chains, of which approximately 10 million were shared. Assay used: immunoSEQ multiplex PCR; TCRdb lists only in-frame clones, some missing. V and J calls and clone size are those listed in that table; D and trimming were worked out from the DNA. Among 130,000 or so clones listed, 82% were seen once. About this clone: Its antigen is not known.

The sequence came from a man between 18 and 35 years old in good health and CMV-seropositive. Sequenced: PBMCs.

The CDR3 DNA reads as TGTGCCACCAGCAGAGGCGCGGGAGGTGGAGCCGGGGAGCTGTTTTTT. It encodes CATSRGAGGGAGELFF. The chain has TRBV15 and TRBJ2-2; 8 bases are a match to TRBD2. Germline V gene data show CDR1 as LNHNV and CDR2 as YYDKDF (reference sequence). J lost 6 bases, V lost 1 base, and 7 bases had no gene match. CDR3 size: 16 residues. The variable domain in full, with the rest retrieved from reference TRBV15 and TRBJ2-2, is DAMVIQNPRYQVTQFGKPVTLSCSQTLNHNVMYWYQQKSSQAPKLLFHYYDKDFNNEADTPDNFQSRRPNTSFCFLDIRSPGLGDTAMYLCATSRGAGGGAGELFFGEGSRLTVL.